The next 31 T cell receptor beta chains were all read from a single sample in a study of blood T cell repertoires in COVID-19. Profiling relied on immunoSEQ multiplex PCR, and the TCRdb table lists in-frame clones only, not all of them. The data contain about 260,000 clones, around 86% of them singletons. The sequenced sample was peripheral blood. These receptors were obtained from a woman aged 40 to 50 who had recovered from COVID-19.

This clone appeared once. V is TRBV6-4 and J is TRBJ1-4; a weak D match, TRBD1 (5 bases). The CDR3 has 17 residues. Germline CDR1 and CDR2: MRHNA and SNTAGT. The V end lost 1 base, the J end lost 0 bases, and 12 bases lay between the germline ends. CDR3 DNA: TGTGCCAGCAGTGACTGGCAGGGATGGGCAACTAATGAAAAACTGTTTTTT. Amino acids: CASSDWQGWATNEKLFF.

The chain uses TRBV21-1 and TRBJ1-1; the table's D call, TRBD1, was not checked against the DNA. TRBV21-1 is reported as a pseudogene. The CDR3 sequence is 14 residues long. CDR3 nucleotide sequence: TGTGCCAGCAGAGGTGAGGGGGAGAACACTGAAGCTTTCTTT. Amino acids: CASRGEGENTEAFF.

This chain connects TRBV20-1 to TRBJ2-3, with TRBD1 as a possible D gene (6 bases). The germline V gene has CDR1 DFQATT and CDR2 SNEGSKA (reference sequence). The CDR3 has 11 residues. CDR3 in amino acids: CTRTETDTQYF. The CDR3 DNA follows: TGCACCCGGACAGAGACAGATACGCAGTATTTT.

The chain uses TRBV19 and TRBJ2-5; 10 bases are shared with TRBD2. The CDR3 runs to 15 residues. CDR1 is LNHDA and CDR2 is SQIVND in the germline V gene (reference sequence). J lost 5 bases, V lost 2 bases, and 5 bases had no gene match. This chain's CDR3 is CASSISGGASETQYF. In DNA form, the CDR3 reads TGTGCCAGTAGTATAAGCGGGGGGGCCTCGGAGACCCAGTACTTC.

J is TRBJ2-5 and V is TRBV10-3, with 7 bases matching TRBD1. V dropped 6 bases and J dropped 1; count of bases not matched to a gene: 5. The germline V gene has CDR1 ENHRY and CDR2 SYGVKD. This CDR3 is 14 amino acids long. CDR3 in amino acids: CAISQGQVQETQYF. CDR3 in DNA: TGTGCCATCAGCCAAGGACAGGTCCAAGAGACCCAGTACTTC.

This chain uses TRBV6-2 or TRBV6-3 with TRBJ1-1; the D is unclear. Trimming shortened V by 5 bases and J by 1 base, and 5 bases separated the two germline ends. This CDR3 contains 12 residues. CDR1 is MNHEY, CDR2 SVGEGT, per germline. CDR3 loop: CASSTANTEAFF. CDR3 sequence (DNA): TGTGCCAGCAGTACAGCGAACACTGAAGCTTTCTTT.

V is TRBV6-2 or TRBV6-3 and J is TRBJ2-3, with D tentatively TRBD1 (6 bases). CDR1 is MNHEY and CDR2 is SVGEGT in the germline V gene. The ends were cut back, 3 bases at V and 0 bases at J, with 13 bases in the middle. There are 16 residues in the CDR3. This CDR3 reads CASSYRGIVSTDTQYF. The CDR3 DNA is TGTGCCAGCAGTTATAGGGGGATCGTTAGCACAGATACGCAGTATTTT.

The chain is built from TRBV5-1 and TRBJ2-1; 8 bases map to TRBD2. The trim removed 2 bases at V and 6 bases at J, leaving 7 bases unmatched. There are 15 residues in the CDR3. From germline, CDR1 is SGHRS and CDR2 YFSETQ. The CDR3 DNA reads TGCGCCAGCAGCTTAGGGCTAGCGGGCCGCAATGAGCAGTTCTTC. Protein product: CASSLGLAGRNEQFF.

The chain employs TRBV3-1 (or the pseudogene TRBV3-2) and TRBJ1-3; no firm D call. The V and J ends lost 2 bases and 8 bases respectively, with 10 bases between them. Germline V gene sequence: CDR1 LGHDT, CDR2 YNNKEL (reference sequence). There are 13 residues in the CDR3. The CDR3 DNA is TGTGCCAGCAGCCAATCCCCTCGGGACACCATATATTTT. This translates into CASSQSPRDTIYF.

This clone occurred once. The chain carries TRBV5-1 and TRBJ2-1, with 10 bases matching TRBD1. The CDR3 spans 15 residues. Germline V CDR1 and CDR2: SGHRS, YFSETQ. The V segment lost 0 bases and the J segment 4 bases; nucleotides outside the gene matches: 1. The CDR3: CASSLVGQGYNEQFF. For the CDR3, the DNA is TGCGCCAGCAGCTTGGTGGGACAGGGGTACAATGAGCAGTTCTTC. Supplemented by reference TRBV5-1 and TRBJ2-1, the full variable domain reads KAGVTQTPRYLIKTRGQQVTLSCSPISGHRSVSWYQQTPGQGLQFLFEYFSETQRNKGNFPGRFSGRQFSNSRSEMNVSTLELGDSALYLCASSLVGQGYNEQFFGPGTRLTVL.

The CDR3 protein is CASSPQLEGKDTQYF. Here the CDR3 DNA reads TGTGCCAGCTCACCACAGCTCGAGGGTAAAGATACGCAGTATTTT. The V call is TRBV18, the J call TRBJ2-3, with a weak D call TRBD2 (5 bases). The germline CDR1 and CDR2 sequences are KGHSH and LQKENI. This CDR3 spans 15 amino acids. The germline V and J ends were trimmed by 1 base and 5 bases, with 13 bases remaining between them.

The rearrangement uses TRBV7-9 and TRBJ1-4, with a possible D match to TRBD1 (5 bases). Looked up from germline, CDR1 is SEHNR and CDR2 is FQNEAQ (reference sequence). The V and J ends lost 2 bases and 6 bases respectively, with 7 bases between them. The CDR3 runs to 13 residues. The CDR3 protein is CASSLRQHEKLFF. The CDR3 DNA reads as TGTGCCAGCAGCTTACGACAGCATGAAAAACTGTTTTTT.

The rearrangement uses TRBV9 and TRBJ2-3, with 9 positions matching TRBD1. Unmatched junction bases numbered 12, after V lost 0 bases and J lost 10 bases. Germline V gives CDR1 SGDLS, CDR2 YYNGEE. There are 16 residues in the CDR3. For the CDR3, the DNA is TGTGCCAGCAGCGTAGCTCGGGGGACAGGGCTTGAGGCGCAGTATTTT. Protein: CASSVARGTGLEAQYF.

The chain couples TRBV7-2 to TRBJ1-3, with a tentative D call TRBD1 (5 bases). Trimming took 5 bases from V and 3 from J, leaving 20 bases between them. The CDR3 is 17 residues long. Per the germline V gene, CDR1 is SGHTA and CDR2 is FQGNSA. As DNA, the CDR3 is TGTGCCAGCAGCCCTCGACCCCCCAGGGTCCATGGAAACACCATATATTTT. Translation: CASSPRPPRVHGNTIYF.

The chain uses TRBV20-1 and TRBJ2-5; D is unresolved. Germline CDR1 DFQATT, CDR2 SNEGSKA (reference sequence). Deletions cut 6 bases from V and 5 bases from J, with 7 bases between. The CDR3 has 10 residues. The CDR3 loop reads CSALEETQYF. CDR3 DNA: TGCAGTGCACTGGAGGAGACCCAGTACTTC.

A word on this clone: Other DNA sequences in this sample translate to the same CDR3. This CDR3 is CASSLQGNEQFF. The DNA of the CDR3 is TGTGCCAGCAGCCTACAGGGGAATGAGCAGTTCTTC. The chain employs TRBV7-8 and TRBJ2-1; 7 nucleotides align to TRBD1. Unmatched junction bases numbered 2, after V lost 5 bases and J lost 7 bases. Germline V gene data show CDR1 as SGHVS and CDR2 as FQNEAQ. This CDR3 has 12 residues.

The J gene is TRBJ2-1, the V gene TRBV2; D is perhaps TRBD2 (7 bases). Trimming shortened V by 8 bases and J by 7 bases, and 27 bases separated the two germline ends. Germline V lookup: CDR1 SNHLY, CDR2 FYNNEI. This CDR3 is 17 amino acids long. The CDR3 DNA reads TGTGCCAGCCCCCCCTTTGAGGGGGACCGGGAGGTTAATGAGCAGTTCTTC. This translates into CASPPFEGDREVNEQFF.

The rearrangement joins TRBV19 to TRBJ1-1; 8 nucleotides line up with TRBD1. Per the germline V gene, CDR1 is LNHDA and CDR2 is SQIVND (reference sequence). The CDR3 totals 13 residues. V shed 2 bases, J shed 10 bases, and the junction held 6 bases outside the gene matches. The CDR3: CASSIWAGGAAFF. The CDR3 DNA is TGTGCCAGTAGTATATGGGCAGGGGGCGCAGCTTTCTTT.

The V call is TRBV4-3, the J call TRBJ2-1, with 7 nucleotides matching TRBD2. Trimming cost V 0 bases and J 3 bases; bases outside gene matches: 11. Germline CDR1 is LGHNA and CDR2 is YSLEER. This CDR3 has 18 amino acids. In DNA, the CDR3 is TGCGCCAGCAGCCAAGAGAAGGAGCGGGGTGTCGGCTACAATGAGCAGTTCTTC. Its translation is CASSQEKERGVGYNEQFF.

The gene calls are TRBV19 and TRBJ2-1; weak D call: TRBD2 (6 bases). V was trimmed by 3 bases and J by 0 bases, leaving 9 bases between them. The germline CDR1 and CDR2 sequences are LNHDA and SQIVND (reference sequence). CDR3 length: 15 amino acids. CDR3 loop: CASSMDGSSYNEQFF. CDR3 nucleotides: TGTGCCAGTAGTATGGACGGGAGCTCCTACAATGAGCAGTTCTTC.

The chain uses TRBV27 and TRBJ2-1; 7 positions match TRBD1. Per the germline V gene, CDR1 is MNHEY and CDR2 is SMNVEV (reference sequence). With 4 bases clipped from V and 4 bases from J, the junction kept 13 bases outside the gene matches. The CDR3 has 17 amino acids. CDR3 coding DNA: TGTGCCAGCAGTTCTCGACCTCCGGGACAGTCGTACAATGAGCAGTTCTTC. Translated: CASSSRPPGQSYNEQFF.

This sequence joins TRBV6-5 and TRBJ1-2; unclear D gene. Germline CDR1 and CDR2: MNHEY and SVGAGI. The CDR3 length is 10 residues. The ends were cut back, 5 bases at V and 5 bases at J, with 3 bases in the middle. The CDR3 sequence: CASSQYGYTF. The DNA for the CDR3 is TGTGCCAGCAGTCAATATGGCTACACCTTC.

The rearrangement joins TRBV4-1 to TRBJ2-1; weak D call: TRBD2 (6 bases). This CDR3 region has 15 residues. Between the trimmed V and J ends, which lost 4 bases and 2 bases, there was a span of 12 bases. Germline loops: CDR1 MGHRA, CDR2 YSYEKL. The CDR3 nucleotides are TGCGCCAGCAGCCCCGTGGGGGGACCCTACAATGAGCAGTTCTTC. It yields the protein CASSPVGGPYNEQFF.

This clone was counted a single time. The CDR3 spells CASRGQGGSNTEAFF. The CDR3 bases are TGTGCCAGCCGAGGACAGGGAGGATCGAACACTGAAGCTTTCTTT. The chain employs TRBV5-5 and TRBJ1-1; 8 bases line up with TRBD1. Trimming cost V 7 bases and J 1 base; bases outside gene matches: 9. This CDR3 has 15 residues. Germline V CDR1 and CDR2: SGHKS, YYEKEE (reference sequence).

This clone was picked up a small number of times. The chain uses TRBV30 and TRBJ1-1; D might be TRBD1 (6 bases). Trimming took 3 bases from V and 7 from J, leaving 12 bases between them. Germline values: CDR1 GTSNPN, CDR2 SVGIG (reference sequence). This CDR3 is 12 amino acids long. The CDR3 coding sequence is TGTGCCTGGAGGACAGGACGTATTGAAGCTTTCTTT. It translates to CAWRTGRIEAFF.

The rearrangement joins TRBV19 to TRBJ1-2, with no clear D. The CDR3 runs 13 residues. Deletions cut 8 bases from V and 3 bases from J, with 13 bases between. Germline V gene sequence: CDR1 LNHDA, CDR2 SQIVND (reference sequence). The CDR3 is CASLRNLDYGYTF. The CDR3 DNA sequence: TGTGCCAGTCTCAGAAATCTCGACTATGGCTACACCTTC.

The sample holds a few counts of this clone. The V call is TRBV12-3 or TRBV12-4, the J call TRBJ1-1; no definite D call. Trimming took off 3 bases at V and 4 bases at J, with 6 bases between the two ends. This CDR3 spans 12 amino acids. As DNA, the CDR3 is TGTGCCAGCAGTTTTCAGTCCACTGAAGCTTTCTTT. It yields the protein CASSFQSTEAFF.

The J gene is TRBJ1-4, the V gene TRBV9; D perhaps matches TRBD1 (6 bases). The V end lost 0 bases, the J end lost 5 bases, and 8 bases lay between the germline ends. The germline V gene has CDR1 SGDLS and CDR2 YYNGEE. The CDR3 spans 14 residues. Written as DNA, the CDR3 is TGTGCCAGCAGCGTAGAGGGGGACAATGAAAAACTGTTTTTT. Translated: CASSVEGDNEKLFF.

The CDR3 coding sequence is TGTGCCAGCTCCTACCAGGAAGACTACGAGCAGTACTTC. The encoded protein is CASSYQEDYEQYF. The J gene is TRBJ2-7, the V gene TRBV19; D gene unclear. Germline loops: CDR1 LNHDA, CDR2 SQIVND (reference sequence). The CDR3 covers 13 residues. V dropped 9 bases and J dropped 3 bases, with 15 bases sitting between them.

This chain joins TRBV27 and TRBJ1-5; D is ambiguous. Germline CDR1 reads MNHEY; CDR2 reads SMNVEV (reference sequence). The ends were cut back, 4 bases at V and 8 bases at J, with 12 bases in the middle. The CDR3 covers 13 residues. The CDR3 DNA follows: TGTGCCAGCAGTTATGCGGGTGGGGAGCCCCAGCATTTT. Translated: CASSYAGGEPQHF.

The chain combines TRBV7-8 with TRBJ2-6, with a tentative D call TRBD1 (5 bases). This CDR3 is 17 amino acids long. Germline V CDR1 and CDR2: SGHVS, FQNEAQ. The V end lost 5 bases, the J end lost 4 bases, and 18 bases lay between the germline ends. The DNA for the CDR3 is TGTGCCAGCAGCCCATCATACAGGTCTGGGGGGGCCAACGTCCTGACTTTC. Translation: CASSPSYRSGGANVLTF. Full variable domain (missing parts from reference TRBV7-8 and TRBJ2-6): GAGVSQSPRYKVAKRGQDVALRCDPISGHVSLFWYQQALGQGPEFLTYFQNEAQLDKSGLPSDRFFAERPEGSVSTLKIQRTQQEDSAVYLCASSPSYRSGGANVLTFGAGSRLTVL.